The entry below gives a single TCR beta chain sequence along with its context. Its target is unknown. The germline V gene has CDR1 SNHLY and CDR2 FYNNEI. Trimming stripped 6 bases from V and 3 bases from J, with 14 bases between. The CDR3 is made up of 14 amino acids. This sample was taken from a study of tumor-infiltrating lymphocytes in localized non-small cell lung cancer. Study in general: Patients included smokers and never-smokers with various histologies, some sampled after neoadjuvant chemotherapy.

The study's findings and limits: Tumor T-cell fraction was not associated with recurrence-free survival. T-cell fraction did not differ between immunotypes IM1 and IM2.

The method was immunoSEQ multiplex PCR; TCRdb's version includes in-frame clones alone and lacks a portion of them. The table lists around 24,000 clones, 60% to 75% of them singletons. This clonotype was obtained from a human donor with non-small cell lung cancer. The chain recombines TRBV2 with TRBJ1-1; TRBD1 might be the D (6 bases). Sequencing was performed on lung tumor tissue. The CDR3 is CASSFTGRDTEAFF. The CDR3 DNA is TGTGCCAGCAGCTTTACAGGGAGGGACACTGAAGCTTTCTTT.